Following are 11 T cell receptor beta chains from one sample sequenced in a study of blood T cells in healthy people across ages (dated by TCRdb to the mid-2010s). Libraries were built with 5' RACE. The instrument was an Illumina HiSeq 2500. A second PCR of roughly 7 to 12 cycles was run with a J-beta primer mix and a sample-barcoded 5' primer. The public reads were reprocessed in TCRdb via fastp at Q25 and MiXCR, keeping in-frame beta chains. Each entry merges the rows of one CDR3 protein and shows their most common DNA and genes. This sample lists over a million distinct CDR3 sequences; roughly 45% were detected once. The ten most abundant clones make up about 19% of the sample. The sequencing sample was made of blood. The receptors were sampled from a woman aged 55-70 years in good health.

This clonotype has only a few counts. This sequence joins TRBV6-6 and TRBJ1-6; D is unresolved. This CDR3 contains 12 residues. Germline CDR1 reads MNHNY; CDR2 reads SVGAGI (reference sequence). The V end lost 5 bases, the J end lost 7 bases, and 6 bases lay between the germline ends. The CDR3: CASSDGNSPLHF. The CDR3 DNA sequence: TGTGCCAGCAGTGACGGAAATTCACCCCTCCACTTT.

CDR3 sequence reads: CASSLRSSGSTHEQYF. DNA for the CDR3: TGTGCCAGCAGCTTGAGGAGTAGCGGGAGTACCCACGAGCAGTACTTC. The rearrangement joins TRBV5-5 to TRBJ2-7; TRBD2 agrees at 9 bases. V was clipped by 1 base and J by 5 bases; unmatched bases: 10. CDR3 length: 16 amino acids. Germline CDR1 and CDR2: SGHKS and YYEKEE (reference sequence).

The table lists this clonotype with many counts. The rearrangement links TRBV24-1 to TRBJ2-7, with D perhaps being TRBD1 or TRBD2 (5 bases each). The V and J ends lost 3 bases and 4 bases respectively, with 15 bases between them. The germline CDR1 and CDR2 sequences are KGHDR and SFDVKD. The CDR3 has 15 amino acids. Here the CDR3 reads CATSDPRDGGYEQYF. The CDR3 bases are TGTGCCACCAGTGATCCAAGGGACGGCGGATACGAGCAGTACTTC.

V usage is TRBV5-1 and J usage is TRBJ2-1, with 11 nucleotides matching TRBD2. The J call may not be correct, given that the DNA end is closer to TRBJ2-7. The length of the CDR3 is 14 residues. Germline CDR1 is SGHRS and CDR2 is YFSETQ. CDR3 region: CASSGTSGNNEQYF. CDR3 coding DNA: TGCGCCAGCAGCGGGACTAGCGGTAACAATGAGCAGTACTTC.

The chain links TRBV2 to TRBJ2-7; D may be TRBD2 (6 bases). The length of the CDR3 is 15 residues. Trimming took off 4 bases at V and 3 bases at J, with 16 bases between the two ends. CDR1 and CDR2 (germline): SNHLY, FYNNEI. CDR3 bases: TGTGCCAGCAGTGTGAGGCAGGACTACCTCTACGAGCAGTACTTC. This codes for CASSVRQDYLYEQYF. Together with reference TRBV2 and TRBJ2-7, the CDR3 gives the full variable domain: EPEVTQTPSHQVTQMGQEVILRCVPISNHLYFYWYRQILGQKVEFLVSFYNNEISEKSEIFDDQFSVERPDGSNFTLKIRSTKLEDSAMYFCASSVRQDYLYEQYFGPGTRLTVT.

The J gene is TRBJ2-1, the V gene TRBV20-1; perhaps TRBD2 as D (5 bases). Germline assignment: CDR1 DFQATT and CDR2 SNEGSKA (reference sequence). V lost 0 bases and J 0 bases, leaving 15 bases between the germline ends. This CDR3 is 17 amino acids long. As DNA, the CDR3 is TGCAGTGCTAGAGATCCCCGGGGTCGAAGCTCCTACAATGAGCAGTTCTTC. Its protein is CSARDPRGRSSYNEQFF.

This clonotype occurred a few times. This chain uses TRBV12-3 or TRBV12-4 with TRBJ1-4; D remains unclear. The CDR3 contains 14 residues. V was trimmed by 3 bases and J by 8 bases, leaving 13 bases between them. Here the CDR3 DNA reads TGTGCCAGCAGTTTTGTTCAGGCGTCCGAAAAACTGTTTTTT. Its protein is CASSFVQASEKLFF.

This clonotype was recorded at least ten times. In nucleotides, the CDR3 is TGTGCCATCAGTGCCCCAACAGGGGGAGGCTCCTACGAGCAGTACTTC. Protein sequence: CAISAPTGGGSYEQYF. The J gene is TRBJ2-7, the V gene TRBV10-3; 8 positions match TRBD1. The V segment lost 4 bases and the J segment 0 bases; nucleotides outside the gene matches: 8. This CDR3 comprises 16 residues. The germline CDR1 and CDR2 sequences are ENHRY and SYGVKD.

The V and J genes are TRBV29-1 and TRBJ1-2; no firm D call. CDR1 SQVTM and CDR2 ANQGSEA come from the germline V gene. This CDR3 is 12 amino acids long. V lost 5 bases and J 8 bases, leaving 15 bases between the germline ends. The CDR3 loop reads CSVLDGVDGYTF. CDR3 in DNA: TGCAGCGTTCTAGATGGAGTTGACGGCTACACCTTC.

V and J are TRBV27 and TRBJ1-5, with 9 bases matching TRBD1. V lost 4 bases to trimming and J lost 7 bases; unmatched junction nucleotides: 2. Per germline, CDR1 MNHEY and CDR2 SMNVEV (reference sequence). The length of the CDR3 is 13 residues. This chain's CDR3 is CASSWDRDQPQHF. The CDR3 DNA reads as TGTGCCAGCAGTTGGGACAGGGACCAGCCCCAGCATTTT.

V is TRBV7-2 and J is TRBJ2-1; 10 bases are a match to TRBD1. The CDR3 extends over 16 amino acids. The trim removed 3 bases at V and 4 bases at J, leaving 6 bases unmatched. The germline gives CDR1 SGHTA, CDR2 FQGNSA. The CDR3 is CASSFRDRGPYNEQFF. CDR3 bases: TGTGCCAGCAGCTTCCGGGACAGGGGACCATACAATGAGCAGTTCTTC.